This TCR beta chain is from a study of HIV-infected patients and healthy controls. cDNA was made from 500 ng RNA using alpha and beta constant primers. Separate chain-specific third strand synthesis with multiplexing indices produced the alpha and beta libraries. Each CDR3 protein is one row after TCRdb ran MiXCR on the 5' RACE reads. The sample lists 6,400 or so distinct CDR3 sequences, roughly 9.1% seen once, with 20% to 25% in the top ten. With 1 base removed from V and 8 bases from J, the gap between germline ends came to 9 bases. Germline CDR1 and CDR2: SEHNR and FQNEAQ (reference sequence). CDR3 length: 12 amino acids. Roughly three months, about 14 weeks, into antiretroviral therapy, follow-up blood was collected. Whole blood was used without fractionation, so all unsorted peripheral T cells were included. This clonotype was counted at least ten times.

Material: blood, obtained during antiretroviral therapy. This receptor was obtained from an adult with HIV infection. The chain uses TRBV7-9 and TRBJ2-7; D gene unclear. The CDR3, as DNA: TGTGCCAGCAGCTTAGATACAGAGAAGCAGTACTTC. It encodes CASSLDTEKQYF.